The rows below give T cell receptor beta chains drawn from one sample of a study of blood T cells in healthy people across ages. TCRdb redid the calling of the 5' RACE reads with MiXCR, one entry per CDR3 protein. Of roughly 730,000 distinct CDR3 sequences detected, 45% to 70% appear once; the ten largest clones hold around 24%. Sequencing was done on a sample of blood. The receptors derive from a man aged 40-49 years in good health. Each CDR3 is given with its conserved first and last residue. Fields, in order: D gene, J gene, clone size, CDR3 length, V gene, CDR3 DNA, CDR3 protein. The D gene is left open where the match is weak. The size of a clone is reported for some rows only, either as once, few or many, or as a class for expanded clones.

d_call: -; j_call: TRBJ2-7; clone_size: -; cdr3_length: 16; v_call: TRBV28; cdr3_nt: TGTGCCAGCAGATTTAACAGGGTACTGGAAGGCTACGAGCAGTACTTC; cdr3_aa: CASRFNRVLEGYEQYF
d_call: -; j_call: TRBJ2-3; clone_size: -; cdr3_length: 15; v_call: TRBV20-1; cdr3_nt: TGCAGTGCTCCCGGGAAGGGGATTAGCACAGATACGCAGTATTTT; cdr3_aa: CSAPGKGISTDTQYF
d_call: -; j_call: TRBJ1-6; clone_size: once; cdr3_length: 17; v_call: TRBV5-1; cdr3_nt: TGCGCCAGCAGCTTAGCAGAGTCGAGATCCTATAATTCACCCCTCCACTTT; cdr3_aa: CASSLAESRSYNSPLHF
d_call: -; j_call: TRBJ2-7; clone_size: -; cdr3_length: 15; v_call: TRBV25-1; cdr3_nt: TGTGCCAGCAGTGAATCCCTAGCCGGATACTACGAGCAGTACTTC; cdr3_aa: CASSESLAGYYEQYF
d_call: -; j_call: TRBJ2-1; clone_size: -; cdr3_length: 15; v_call: TRBV6-2/TRBV6-3; cdr3_nt: TGTGCCAGCAGAGCGCCGGGATCTAACTACAATGAGCAGTTCTTC; cdr3_aa: CASRAPGSNYNEQFF
d_call: -; j_call: TRBJ2-7; clone_size: once; cdr3_length: 13; v_call: TRBV7-3; cdr3_nt: TGTGCCAGCAGCTTAGGTCACCCCAATGAGCAGTACTTC; cdr3_aa: CASSLGHPNEQYF
d_call: TRBD1; j_call: TRBJ2-7; clone_size: -; cdr3_length: 14; v_call: TRBV20-1; cdr3_nt: TGCAGTGCTACCTGGACAGGCGTCTCCTACGAGCAGTACTTC; cdr3_aa: CSATWTGVSYEQYF
d_call: TRBD2; j_call: TRBJ2-7; clone_size: -; cdr3_length: 19; v_call: TRBV12-3/TRBV12-4; cdr3_nt: TGTGCCAGCGGGCCTCCCTGGACTAGCGGGAGCTCGGTCTTTTCCGAGCAGTACTTC; cdr3_aa: CASGPPWTSGSSVFSEQYF
d_call: -; j_call: TRBJ2-5; clone_size: once; cdr3_length: 17; v_call: TRBV15; cdr3_nt: TGTGCCACCAGCCGAGAAGATCCGGGACCAAAAGGGGGGACCCAGTACTTC; cdr3_aa: CATSREDPGPKGGTQYF
d_call: -; j_call: TRBJ1-1; clone_size: -; cdr3_length: 13; v_call: TRBV6-5; cdr3_nt: TGTGCCAGCAGAAAACAGGGTTGGACTGAAGCTTTCTTT; cdr3_aa: CASRKQGWTEAFF
d_call: -; j_call: TRBJ2-1; clone_size: -; cdr3_length: 15; v_call: TRBV14; cdr3_nt: TGTGCCAGCAGCCAGGAACTAGGATCGTATAATGAGCAGTTCTTC; cdr3_aa: CASSQELGSYNEQFF
d_call: -; j_call: TRBJ2-1; clone_size: -; cdr3_length: 12; v_call: TRBV7-3; cdr3_nt: TGTGCCAGCGGGGCCCAGAACAATGAGCAGTTCTTC; cdr3_aa: CASGAQNNEQFF
d_call: -; j_call: TRBJ2-3; clone_size: -; cdr3_length: 12; v_call: TRBV4-2; cdr3_nt: TGTGCCGGCAGCCTGAGCACAGATACGCAGTATTTT; cdr3_aa: CAGSLSTDTQYF
d_call: TRBD2; j_call: TRBJ2-3; clone_size: few; cdr3_length: 18; v_call: TRBV28; cdr3_nt: TGTGCCAGCAGTCCCGGGACTAGCGGGAGAGGGAGGCGGGATACGCAGTATTTT; cdr3_aa: CASSPGTSGRGRRDTQYF
d_call: -; j_call: TRBJ2-7; clone_size: -; cdr3_length: 12; v_call: TRBV12-3/TRBV12-4; cdr3_nt: TGTGCCAGCAGTTACCCTATGGGGGAGCAGTACTTC; cdr3_aa: CASSYPMGEQYF
d_call: -; j_call: TRBJ2-2; clone_size: -; cdr3_length: 14; v_call: TRBV6-4; cdr3_nt: TGTGCCAGCAGTGACGAGTTAGGCACCGGGGAGCTGTTTTTT; cdr3_aa: CASSDELGTGELFF
d_call: TRBD1; j_call: TRBJ1-1; clone_size: -; cdr3_length: 13; v_call: TRBV20-1; cdr3_nt: TGCAGTGCTCGAGACAGGGCGGACACTGAAGCTTTCTTT; cdr3_aa: CSARDRADTEAFF
d_call: TRBD2; j_call: TRBJ2-7; clone_size: once; cdr3_length: 14; v_call: TRBV27; cdr3_nt: TGTGCCAGCAGTCCTAGCGGGAGTTTCCACGAGCAGTACTTC; cdr3_aa: CASSPSGSFHEQYF
d_call: -; j_call: TRBJ2-5; clone_size: -; cdr3_length: 15; v_call: TRBV29-1; cdr3_nt: TGCAGCGTTGATATGGCCGGGCAGGGCGGGAATGAGCAGTACTTC; cdr3_aa: CSVDMAGQGGNEQYF
d_call: TRBD2; j_call: TRBJ2-3; clone_size: -; cdr3_length: 16; v_call: TRBV7-3; cdr3_nt: TGTGCCAGCAGCACCAGGGTAGCGGGGGGTACAGATACGCAGTATTTT; cdr3_aa: CASSTRVAGGTDTQYF
d_call: -; j_call: TRBJ2-7; clone_size: -; cdr3_length: 14; v_call: TRBV7-2; cdr3_nt: TGTGCCAGCAGCTTCCAGGGACGGAACTACGAGCAGTACTTC; cdr3_aa: CASSFQGRNYEQYF
d_call: -; j_call: TRBJ1-4; clone_size: few; cdr3_length: 14; v_call: TRBV5-1; cdr3_nt: TGCGCCAGCACCTGGACAAGATGGGGCGAAAAACTGTTTTTT; cdr3_aa: CASTWTRWGEKLFF
d_call: TRBD2; j_call: TRBJ2-1; clone_size: -; cdr3_length: 14; v_call: TRBV24-1; cdr3_nt: TGTGCCACCGGCGTTGCAGGGAGGGACAATGAGCAGTTCTTC; cdr3_aa: CATGVAGRDNEQFF
d_call: -; j_call: TRBJ1-1; clone_size: -; cdr3_length: 12; v_call: TRBV6-2/TRBV6-3; cdr3_nt: TGTGCCAGCAGTTACCCGGCCGAGGGAGCTTTCTTT; cdr3_aa: CASSYPAEGAFF
d_call: -; j_call: TRBJ2-2; clone_size: few; cdr3_length: 13; v_call: TRBV2; cdr3_nt: TGTGCCAGCAGTGTGGGGATGGGCGGGGAGCTGTTTTTT; cdr3_aa: CASSVGMGGELFF
d_call: -; j_call: TRBJ2-1; clone_size: -; cdr3_length: 17; v_call: TRBV9; cdr3_nt: TGTGCCAGCAGCGTAGAAGGGGCGGGACAAAGCTACAATGAGCAGTTCTTC; cdr3_aa: CASSVEGAGQSYNEQFF
d_call: -; j_call: TRBJ1-6; clone_size: once; cdr3_length: 16; v_call: TRBV6-5; cdr3_nt: TGTGCCAGCAGTTCGACCGACAGTTTATATAATTCACCCCTCCACTTT; cdr3_aa: CASSSTDSLYNSPLHF
d_call: TRBD1; j_call: TRBJ1-5; clone_size: few; cdr3_length: 15; v_call: TRBV18; cdr3_nt: TGTGCCAGCTCACCTGGGACAGGGCAAAATCAGCCCCAGCATTTT; cdr3_aa: CASSPGTGQNQPQHF
d_call: -; j_call: TRBJ2-7; clone_size: -; cdr3_length: 13; v_call: TRBV6-6; cdr3_nt: TGTGCCAGCAGGGCACAGAGCTCCTACGAGCAGTACTTC; cdr3_aa: CASRAQSSYEQYF
d_call: TRBD2; j_call: TRBJ2-3; clone_size: -; cdr3_length: 16; v_call: TRBV20-1; cdr3_nt: TGCAGTGCTTGGGGACTAGCGGGGGCGAGCACAGATACGCAGTATTTT; cdr3_aa: CSAWGLAGASTDTQYF
d_call: TRBD2; j_call: TRBJ2-7; clone_size: -; cdr3_length: 18; v_call: TRBV10-2; cdr3_nt: TGCGCCAGCAGTGAGTCGATCGGCCGTCGGGAGGGCCGATACGAGCAGTACTTC; cdr3_aa: CASSESIGRREGRYEQYF
d_call: TRBD2; j_call: TRBJ2-3; clone_size: -; cdr3_length: 16; v_call: TRBV4-2; cdr3_nt: TGTGCCAGCAGCCAAGAGGGGTCTAGCGGGACAGATACGCAGTATTTT; cdr3_aa: CASSQEGSSGTDTQYF
d_call: -; j_call: TRBJ2-1; clone_size: -; cdr3_length: 15; v_call: TRBV5-6; cdr3_nt: TGTGCCAGCAGCTTGGGGACAGAGATATGGAATGAGCAGTTCTTC; cdr3_aa: CASSLGTEIWNEQFF
d_call: -; j_call: TRBJ2-7; clone_size: -; cdr3_length: 13; v_call: TRBV6-2/TRBV6-3; cdr3_nt: TGTGCCAGCAGTTTCGACGAAGAAGGCGAGCAGTACTTC; cdr3_aa: CASSFDEEGEQYF
d_call: -; j_call: TRBJ2-6; clone_size: -; cdr3_length: 13; v_call: TRBV9; cdr3_nt: TGTGCCAGCAGCGTAGGTGGGGCCAACGTCCTGACTTTC; cdr3_aa: CASSVGGANVLTF
d_call: -; j_call: TRBJ1-5; clone_size: -; cdr3_length: 14; v_call: TRBV6-2/TRBV6-3; cdr3_nt: TGTGCCAGCAGCATGGGCAGAGGCAGTTCAACCCAGCATTTT; cdr3_aa: CASSMGRGSSTQHF
d_call: TRBD1; j_call: TRBJ2-7; clone_size: -; cdr3_length: 14; v_call: TRBV15; cdr3_nt: TGTGCCACCAGCAGCAGCAGGGGGCCCTACGAGCAGTACTTC; cdr3_aa: CATSSSRGPYEQYF
d_call: -; j_call: TRBJ1-1; clone_size: -; cdr3_length: 15; v_call: TRBV28; cdr3_nt: TGTGCCAGCAGCCTCCCGGAAGCCTCGAACACTGAAGCTTTCTTT; cdr3_aa: CASSLPEASNTEAFF
d_call: -; j_call: TRBJ2-6; clone_size: -; cdr3_length: 15; v_call: TRBV6-2/TRBV6-3; cdr3_nt: TGTGCCAGCACGCCGAGGGAACCTGGGGCCAACGTCCTGACTTTC; cdr3_aa: CASTPREPGANVLTF
d_call: -; j_call: TRBJ2-7; clone_size: -; cdr3_length: 13; v_call: TRBV11-1; cdr3_nt: TGTGCCAGCAGCCGGACCCAGGGCTACGAGCAGTACTTC; cdr3_aa: CASSRTQGYEQYF
d_call: -; j_call: TRBJ2-5; clone_size: few; cdr3_length: 14; v_call: TRBV12-3/TRBV12-4; cdr3_nt: TGTGCCAGCAGTTTGGGGGAAGTGCTCGAGACCCAGTACTTC; cdr3_aa: CASSLGEVLETQYF
d_call: TRBD2; j_call: TRBJ2-1; clone_size: -; cdr3_length: 13; v_call: TRBV11-1; cdr3_nt: TGTGCCAGCAGCTTAGGACTAGCAGATGAGCAGTTCTTC; cdr3_aa: CASSLGLADEQFF
d_call: TRBD1; j_call: TRBJ1-2; clone_size: -; cdr3_length: 15; v_call: TRBV6-6; cdr3_nt: TGTGCCAGCAACCGACGGGACAGGTTCTTTTATGGCTACACCTTC; cdr3_aa: CASNRRDRFFYGYTF
d_call: TRBD1; j_call: TRBJ2-6; clone_size: -; cdr3_length: 15; v_call: TRBV4-3; cdr3_nt: TGCGCCAGCAGCCCCAGGGGGTATGGGGCCAACGTCCTGACTTTC; cdr3_aa: CASSPRGYGANVLTF
d_call: -; j_call: TRBJ2-7; clone_size: -; cdr3_length: 15; v_call: TRBV6-5; cdr3_nt: TGTGCCAGCAGCCCTAGTCTAGCGAGATACTACGAGCAGTACTTC; cdr3_aa: CASSPSLARYYEQYF
d_call: -; j_call: TRBJ2-1; clone_size: once; cdr3_length: 16; v_call: TRBV5-4; cdr3_nt: TGTGCCAGCAGCCAGGGGGGAGGGCTCTCCTACAATGAGCAGTTCTTC; cdr3_aa: CASSQGGGLSYNEQFF
d_call: -; j_call: TRBJ2-1; clone_size: once; cdr3_length: 13; v_call: TRBV13; cdr3_nt: TGTGCCAGCAGCTCTGCGGGCCTCGAAGAGCGGTTCTTC; cdr3_aa: CASSSAGLEERFF
d_call: TRBD1; j_call: TRBJ2-5; clone_size: many; cdr3_length: 14; v_call: TRBV5-8; cdr3_nt: TGTGCCAGCAGCTTGGGGGACAGGGTGTTAGCCCAGTACTTC; cdr3_aa: CASSLGDRVLAQYF
d_call: -; j_call: TRBJ2-7; clone_size: -; cdr3_length: 21; v_call: TRBV27; cdr3_nt: TGTGCCAGCAGTTTATGGGGCCTCGGTGTAACGAGAGGGAGTGGGGCCGACGAGCAGTACTTC; cdr3_aa: CASSLWGLGVTRGSGADEQYF
d_call: -; j_call: TRBJ2-1; clone_size: once; cdr3_length: 12; v_call: TRBV12-3/TRBV12-4; cdr3_nt: TGTGCCAGCAGCACCGGGACAACAGAGCAGTTCTTC; cdr3_aa: CASSTGTTEQFF
d_call: TRBD2; j_call: TRBJ2-5; clone_size: few; cdr3_length: 16; v_call: TRBV6-6; cdr3_nt: TGTGCCAGCAGCCGCCGGACTAGCGGGGGCTCGGAGACCCAGTACTTC; cdr3_aa: CASSRRTSGGSETQYF
d_call: -; j_call: TRBJ2-5; clone_size: many; cdr3_length: 16; v_call: TRBV9; cdr3_nt: TGTGCCAGCAGCGTATCAGTAAGGGAAAACCAAGAGACCCAGTACTTC; cdr3_aa: CASSVSVRENQETQYF
d_call: -; j_call: TRBJ1-4; clone_size: -; cdr3_length: 16; v_call: TRBV5-1; cdr3_nt: TGCGCCAGCAGCTTTACCTCGGGAGGCACTAATGAAAAACTGTTTTTT; cdr3_aa: CASSFTSGGTNEKLFF